This TCR beta chain was identified during a study of T cells in Graves' hyperthyroidism and ophthalmopathy. Study-level information: Blood from the periphery was taken at initial diagnosis, before any treatment.

The CDR3 totals 15 residues. Germline CDR1 is SGDLS and CDR2 is YYNGEE. The junction had 5 bases not matched to a gene; V was cut back by 3 bases and J by 0 bases. Disease duration under 2 months; hyperthyroidism patients were aged 18 to 65. RNA transcripts were the template for amplifying TCR beta CDR3 regions. First-round RT-PCR of the TCR CDR3 relied on the HTBI primer set. TCRdb re-called the multiplex PCR reads through MiXCR, storing one row per CDR3 protein. In the table there are 750,000 to 900,000 distinct CDR3 sequences, around 38% of which are singletons. J is TRBJ2-7 and V is TRBV9; 8 bases align to TRBD1. This receptor was obtained from a man between 18 and 29 years old with Graves' hyperthyroidism. The sample taken for sequencing was blood. CDR3: CASSGGQGSSYEQYF. The CDR3, as DNA: TGTGCCAGCAGCGGAGGACAGGGAAGCTCCTACGAGCAGTACTTC.